The 16 T cell receptor beta chains given below trace back to one sample, sequenced in a study of OX40 agonist ivuxolimab in advanced cancers. The repertoire was sequenced with immunoSEQ multiplex PCR; TCRdb's copy has only in-frame clones and lacks some. The table includes about 70,000 clones, about 90% detected once. Sequencing was performed on CD4+ or CD8+ T cells sorted from blood, taken in a trial of the OX40 agonist ivuxolimab. These receptors were obtained from an adult with an advanced solid tumor such as melanoma, head and neck, liver or kidney cancer.

The rearrangement uses TRBV4-1 and TRBJ1-2; 9 nucleotides align to TRBD1. CDR1 and CDR2 from the germline V gene are MGHRA and YSYEKL. V lost 1 base to trimming and J lost 2 bases; unmatched junction nucleotides: 14. The length of the CDR3 is 19 residues. CDR3 amino acids: CASSQVLGHRGQANYGYTF. As DNA, the CDR3 is TGCGCCAGCAGCCAAGTACTTGGGCACAGGGGGCAGGCGAACTATGGCTACACCTTC.

This chain uses TRBV7-9 with TRBJ2-7; perhaps D is TRBD1 or TRBD2 (5 bases each). The CDR3 covers 14 residues. Germline CDR1 and CDR2: SEHNR and FQNEAQ (reference sequence). Trimming pared 5 bases from V and 2 bases from J, leaving 13 bases between. CDR3 loop: CASSPGTATYEQYF. In nucleotides, the CDR3 is TGTGCCAGCAGCCCCGGGACCGCTACCTACGAGCAGTACTTC.

This clone showed up just once. The chain carries TRBV19 and TRBJ2-1; D unclear. CDR1 and CDR2 from the germline V gene are LNHDA and SQIVND (reference sequence). The CDR3 is 11 amino acids. V was clipped by 5 bases and J by 4 bases, with 3 bases between them. This chain's CDR3 is CASSVYNEQFF. CDR3 coding DNA: TGTGCCAGTAGTGTTTACAATGAGCAGTTCTTC.

The chain is built from TRBV5-4 and TRBJ2-1, with 10 nucleotides matching TRBD2. The CDR3 has 15 residues. After removal of 4 bases from V and 6 bases from J, the junction contained 7 bases not matched to a gene. CDR1 and CDR2 (germline): SGHNT, YYREEE (reference sequence). The chain's CDR3 is CASSQREGQGNEQFF. CDR3 nucleotide sequence: TGTGCCAGCAGCCAGCGGGAGGGCCAAGGCAATGAGCAGTTCTTC. The full variable domain, in which reference TRBV5-4 and TRBJ2-1 provide the parts outside the CDR3, is ETGVTQSPTHLIKTRGQQVTLRCSSQSGHNTVSWYQQALGQGPQFIFQYYREEENGRGNFPPRFSGLQFPNYSSELNVNALELDDSALYLCASSQREGQGNEQFFGPGTRLTVL.

The chain carries TRBV12-2 and TRBJ2-2. TRBV12-2 is reported as a pseudogene. This CDR3 region has 17 residues. The CDR3 region has the DNA TGTGCAAGTCGCCCAGACCATACGGGACCCCTCACCGGGGAGCTGTTTTTT. Protein: CASRPDHTGPLTGELFF.

In its sample, this clone was seen a few times. V is TRBV6-5 and J is TRBJ2-7, with D perhaps TRBD1 or TRBD2 (6 bases each). V was shortened by 7 bases and J by 0 bases, with 16 bases between the two germline ends. CDR1 and CDR2 from the germline V gene are MNHEY and SVGAGI. The CDR3 contains 15 residues. CDR3 sequence (DNA): TGTGCCAGCACCAAAAGGGCGGGACACTCCTACGAGCAGTACTTC. The encoded protein is CASTKRAGHSYEQYF.

The V and J genes are TRBV6-1 and TRBJ2-7; D may be TRBD1 or TRBD2 (5 bases each). Germline lookup yields CDR1 MNHNS and CDR2 SASEGT. Trimming took 3 bases from V and 8 from J, leaving 14 bases between them. The length of the CDR3 is 13 residues. In nucleotides, the CDR3 is TGTGCCAGCAGTGAGGCTGGGACGGCGAAGCAGTACTTC. Encoded protein: CASSEAGTAKQYF.

To note about this clone: This specimen includes other DNA sequences encoding the same CDR3. The chain has TRBV7-8 and TRBJ2-5; D is possibly TRBD2 (5 bases). V was pared by 1 base and J by 2 bases, with 11 bases between. The CDR3 is 15 residues long. Germline CDR1 is SGHVS and CDR2 is FQNEAQ. For the CDR3, the DNA is TGTGCCAGCAGCTTAGGGCTAGCAGAGCAAGAGACCCAGTACTTC. This encodes CASSLGLAEQETQYF. Supplemented by reference TRBV7-8 and TRBJ2-5, the full variable domain reads GAGVSQSPRYKVAKRGQDVALRCDPISGHVSLFWYQQALGQGPEFLTYFQNEAQLDKSGLPSDRFFAERPEGSVSTLKIQRTQQEDSAVYLCASSLGLAEQETQYFGPGTRLLVL.

The chain links TRBV4-2 to TRBJ2-5; D might be TRBD2 (6 bases). Germline CDR1 reads LGHNA; CDR2 reads YNFKEQ. This CDR3 has 15 amino acids. The V gene lost 3 bases and the J gene lost 2 bases, with 13 bases spanning the gap. The CDR3 loop reads CASSQDWRGQETQYF. Written as DNA, the CDR3 is TGTGCCAGCAGCCAGGACTGGCGGGGTCAAGAGACCCAGTACTTC.

CDR3 sequence (DNA): TGTGCCAGTACGGACAGGGATAATTCACCCCTCCACTTT. It codes for CASTDRDNSPLHF. The chain employs TRBV6-5 and TRBJ1-6; 8 bases are shared with TRBD1. J lost 5 bases, V lost 9 bases, and 3 bases had no gene match. The CDR3 has 13 amino acids. Germline CDR1 and CDR2: MNHEY and SVGAGI.

The chain links TRBV9 to TRBJ2-5, with TRBD1 as a possible D gene (6 bases). The CDR3 runs to 15 residues. V dropped 0 bases and J dropped 5 bases, with 14 bases sitting between them. Per the germline V gene, CDR1 is SGDLS and CDR2 is YYNGEE. The CDR3, as DNA: TGTGCCAGCAGCGTAGACCAGGGGCTGAGGGAGACCCAGTACTTC. This sequence encodes CASSVDQGLRETQYF.

The chain carries TRBV28 and TRBJ2-3; tentatively, D is TRBD2 (6 bases). Germline V gene lookup returns CDR1 MDHEN and CDR2 SYDVKM. Trimming cost V 3 bases and J 0 bases, with 13 bases left between them. The CDR3 has 16 residues. CDR3 nucleotide sequence: TGTGCCAGCAGTTTTCTGGGGGGACCAAGCACAGATACGCAGTATTTT. Encoded protein: CASSFLGGPSTDTQYF.

The chain combines TRBV6-5 with TRBJ1-3; D unclear. Deletions cut 6 bases from V and 1 base from J, with 10 bases between. The length of the CDR3 is 14 residues. Germline V gene data show CDR1 as MNHEY and CDR2 as SVGAGI. CDR3 DNA sequence: TGTGCCAGCAGCGGAGCGGTTTCTGGAAACACCATATATTTT. Its translation is CASSGAVSGNTIYF.

This clone was detected once. This sequence joins TRBV7-2 and TRBJ2-7, with 10 bases aligning to TRBD1. The trim removed 5 bases at V and 6 bases at J, leaving 10 bases unmatched. The CDR3 extends over 15 amino acids. The germline V gene has CDR1 SGHTA and CDR2 FQGNSA. The CDR3: CASSPSRDRGGEQYF. CDR3 coding DNA: TGTGCCAGCAGCCCTAGCCGGGACAGGGGTGGCGAGCAGTACTTC.

The CDR3 region is CASSPGTDNEKLFF. The CDR3 DNA sequence: TGCGCCAGCAGCCCTGGGACAGATAATGAAAAACTGTTTTTT. The chain links TRBV5-1 to TRBJ1-4, with 7 positions matching TRBD1. CDR1 SGHRS and CDR2 YFSETQ come from the germline V gene. V lost 4 bases and J lost 4; bases outside the gene matches: 4. The CDR3 spans 14 residues.

The J gene is TRBJ2-7, the V gene TRBV30; D remains ambiguous. V lost 0 bases to trimming and J lost 2 bases, with 11 bases between them. Germline CDR1 reads GTSNPN; CDR2 reads SVGIG (reference sequence). The CDR3 spans 14 residues. The CDR3 region has the DNA TGTGCCTGGAGTGTATATCAGGTTCCCTACGAGCAGTACTTC. It is translated as CAWSVYQVPYEQYF.